The 31 T cell receptor beta chains below come from one sample, sequenced in a study of blood T cell repertoires in COVID-19. TCRdb's table, derived via immunoSEQ multiplex PCR, lists solely in-frame clones and lacks some. The sample lists a few hundred thousand clones; approximately 85% were seen once. Sequences were obtained from PBMCs or T cells enriched from blood (not recorded which). These receptors all stem from a woman aged 45-60 years who had recovered from COVID-19.

J is TRBJ2-1 and V is TRBV5-5, with 14 positions matching TRBD2. There are 19 residues in the CDR3. The V segment lost 0 bases and the J segment 1 base; nucleotides outside the gene matches: 6. Germline assignment: CDR1 SGHKS and CDR2 YYEKEE (reference sequence). The DNA of the CDR3 is TGTGCCAGCAGCTTGGATGGGACTAGCGGGAGTAGATCCTACAATGAGCAGTTCTTC. Amino acids: CASSLDGTSGSRSYNEQFF.

V gene TRBV7-2 combines with J gene TRBJ2-1, with 13 nucleotides matching TRBD2. CDR1 and CDR2 (germline): SGHTA, FQGNSA. The junction had 7 bases not matched to a gene; V was cut back by 4 bases and J by 4 bases. The CDR3 is made up of 17 amino acids. As DNA, the CDR3 is TGTGCCAGCAGCTCGACCGGGACTAGCGGGAAGTACAATGAGCAGTTCTTC. This codes for CASSSTGTSGKYNEQFF.

As DNA, the CDR3 is TGTGCCAGCAGTTGGGGACTAGCGGTGCAAGAGACCCAGTACTTC. Translation gives CASSWGLAVQETQYF. The genes are TRBV6-5 and TRBJ2-5; 11 bases match TRBD2. The CDR3 loop spans 15 amino acids. V lost 4 bases, J lost 2 bases, and 3 bases stayed unmatched. Germline CDR1 reads MNHEY; CDR2 reads SVGAGI.

This rearrangement joins TRBV7-9 to TRBJ1-4; TRBD1 aligns across 8 bases. Germline values: CDR1 SEHNR, CDR2 FQNEAQ (reference sequence). This CDR3 region has 16 residues. J was trimmed by 7 bases and V by 5 bases; bases with no gene match: 12. DNA for the CDR3: TGTGCCAGCAGCCTAAAAACAGGGGGATTGAGTGAAAAACTGTTTTTT. It yields the protein CASSLKTGGLSEKLFF.

This clone was picked up one time. The chain is built from TRBV19 and TRBJ1-3; unclear D gene. The ends were cut back, 6 bases at V and 0 bases at J, with 12 bases in the middle. Germline V gene sequence: CDR1 LNHDA, CDR2 SQIVND (reference sequence). The CDR3 is made up of 15 amino acids. CDR3 region: CASSRGSTSGNTIYF. The CDR3 nucleotides read TGTGCCAGTAGCCGCGGCAGCACCTCTGGAAACACCATATATTTT. Based on the CDR3 plus reference TRBV19 and TRBJ1-3, the full variable domain is DGGITQSPKYLFRKEGQNVTLSCEQNLNHDAMYWYRQDPGQGLRLIYYSQIVNDFQKGDIAEGYSVSREKKESFPLTVTSAQKNPTAFYLCASSRGSTSGNTIYFGEGSWLTVV.

The CDR3 loop reads CASRPTGGVEQFF. The CDR3 bases are TGTGCCAGCAGGCCTACAGGGGGCGTTGAGCAGTTCTTC. The V gene is TRBV28, the J gene TRBJ2-1; 9 bases are a match to TRBD1. V gave up 6 bases and J gave up 9 bases; unmatched junction bases: 6. Germline V CDR1 and CDR2: MDHEN, SYDVKM. CDR3 length: 13 amino acids.

This clone was detected once. CDR3 DNA sequence: TGCGCCAGCAGCCAAGCGACGACAGGAGCTGAAGTTGTAGCTTTCTTT. This encodes CASSQATTGAEVVAFF. The J gene is TRBJ1-1, the V gene TRBV4-1; D is perhaps TRBD1 (6 bases). The CDR3 has 16 residues. V was trimmed by 1 base and J by 10 bases, leaving 22 bases between them. Germline assignment: CDR1 MGHRA and CDR2 YSYEKL.

The sample holds one count of this clone. The rearrangement joins TRBV5-1 to TRBJ1-3; 8 positions match TRBD1. The CDR3 is 15 residues long. The junction had 2 bases not matched to a gene; V was cut back by 2 bases and J by 1 base. Per the germline V gene, CDR1 is SGHRS and CDR2 is YFSETQ. The CDR3 DNA follows: TGCGCCAGCAGCTTTCGGACAGGGTCTGGAAACACCATATATTTT. Translating it yields CASSFRTGSGNTIYF.

The chain joins TRBV10-3 to TRBJ1-2; 7 nucleotides line up with TRBD1. V dropped 9 bases and J dropped 5; count of bases not matched to a gene: 6. Germline CDR1 and CDR2: ENHRY and SYGVKD. CDR3 length: 12 residues. The CDR3 loop reads CAIQTGQYGYTF. The CDR3 region has the DNA TGTGCCATACAAACGGGACAGTATGGCTACACCTTC.

This chain links TRBV4-2 with TRBJ2-2; the match to TRBD2 covers 12 bases. This CDR3 spans 19 amino acids. After removal of 0 bases from V and 1 base from J, the junction contained 6 bases not matched to a gene. The germline V gene has CDR1 LGHNA and CDR2 YNFKEQ. The CDR3 bases are TGTGCCAGCAGCCAAGACCCTAGCGGGAGGGCCAGGAACACCGGGGAGCTGTTTTTT. Translated: CASSQDPSGRARNTGELFF.

The chain has TRBV28 and TRBJ2-7, with 7 bases that match TRBD1. Trimming removed 4 bases from V and 3 bases from J; junction bases left unmatched: 3. The CDR3 is made up of 13 amino acids. The germline V gene encodes CDR1 MDHEN and CDR2 SYDVKM. The CDR3 sequence: CASSSGQFYEQYF. For the CDR3, the DNA is TGTGCCAGCAGTTCGGGACAGTTCTACGAGCAGTACTTC.

This clone was seen only a few times. The chain combines TRBV5-8 with TRBJ1-3; TRBD1 matches 7 bases. The CDR3 covers 14 residues. Germline V lookup: CDR1 SGHTS, CDR2 YDEGEE. V was clipped by 4 bases and J by 4 bases; unmatched bases: 5. The CDR3 loop is CASSGGTAGNTIYF. The CDR3 DNA sequence: TGTGCCAGCAGCGGTGGGACAGCAGGAAACACCATATATTTT.

This clone was observed a handful of times. V is TRBV7-6 and J is TRBJ1-5; D is perhaps TRBD1 (5 bases). Trimming stripped 2 bases from V and 4 bases from J, with 12 bases between. Per the germline V gene, CDR1 is SGHVS and CDR2 is FNYEAQ. The CDR3 runs 15 residues. The CDR3 reads CASSLMAGDNQPQHF. The CDR3 DNA sequence: TGTGCCAGCAGCTTAATGGCGGGGGATAATCAGCCCCAGCATTTT.

Points on this clone: Distinct nucleotide sequences in the sample also encode this CDR3. The V gene is TRBV28, the J gene TRBJ1-3; TRBD1 is a possible D gene (5 bases). The V and J ends lost 3 bases and 4 bases respectively, with 13 bases between them. The CDR3 consists of 15 residues. Per the germline V gene, CDR1 is MDHEN and CDR2 is SYDVKM. The CDR3 reads CASSLIRGSGNTIYF. CDR3 coding DNA: TGTGCCAGCAGTTTGATTAGGGGCTCAGGAAACACCATATATTTT.

The gene calls are TRBV5-1 and TRBJ1-6; possibly TRBD1 for D (6 bases). This CDR3 spans 15 amino acids. Germline-derived CDR1 and CDR2 are SGHRS and YFSETQ. V was cut by 6 bases and J by 7 bases, with 17 bases left in between. CDR3 in DNA: TGCGCCAGCAAGGTAGGGTCAGGGGAGAATTCACCCCTCCACTTT. It yields the protein CASKVGSGENSPLHF.

This clone was seen once. This chain connects TRBV21-1 to TRBJ1-5. TRBV21-1 is a pseudogene segment. The CDR3 covers 17 residues. The CDR3 here is CASSKEGGTLLNQPQHF. The CDR3 DNA sequence: TGTGCCAGCAGCAAAGAAGGAGGTACGTTACTTAATCAGCCCCAGCATTTT.

The gene calls are TRBV19 and TRBJ1-5; 9 bases are a match to TRBD1. The CDR3 runs 15 residues. V lost 3 bases to trimming and J lost 4 bases; unmatched junction nucleotides: 4. Germline-derived CDR1 and CDR2 are LNHDA and SQIVND (reference sequence). CDR3 DNA sequence: TGTGCCAGTAGTATCGGACAGGGGCTAAATCAGCCCCAGCATTTT. It encodes CASSIGQGLNQPQHF.

The table lists this clone with a few counts. CDR3 DNA: TGTGCTAGTGGTTTGCCCTTGACCGCCAGGGGGGAGACCCAGTACTTC. This sequence encodes CASGLPLTARGETQYF. The chain recombines TRBV12-5 with TRBJ2-5, with 7 bases aligning to TRBD1. J gave up 5 bases and V 2 bases, and 11 bases lay outside the gene matches. Germline V gene lookup returns CDR1 LGHNT and CDR2 FRNRAP. There are 16 residues in the CDR3.

The chain recombines TRBV5-6 with TRBJ2-7; the D gene is possibly TRBD1 (6 bases). This CDR3 is 14 amino acids long. V lost 4 bases and J 5 bases, leaving 16 bases between the germline ends. Per germline, CDR1 SGHDT and CDR2 YYEEEE. The CDR3 sequence: CASSLRGSRDEQYF. The CDR3 DNA reads as TGTGCCAGCAGCCTTAGGGGGTCGCGGGACGAGCAGTACTTC.

The gene calls are TRBV12-3 or TRBV12-4 and TRBJ2-7, with a tentative D call TRBD2 (6 bases). Trimming took 5 bases from V and 9 from J, leaving 17 bases between them. CDR3 length: 13 amino acids. In DNA form, the CDR3 reads TGTGCCAGCAGTGGGAGGCTCGAGTCACGGCAGTACTTC. Its protein is CASSGRLESRQYF.

The chain uses TRBV27 and TRBJ1-5, with 7 bases identical to TRBD1. The germline V gene has CDR1 MNHEY and CDR2 SMNVEV (reference sequence). This CDR3 comprises 14 residues. V trimming: 6 bases; J trimming: 5 bases; junction bases outside the gene matches: 7. The CDR3 reads CASRRQGGDQPQHF. The CDR3 region has the DNA TGTGCCAGCAGACGACAGGGTGGCGATCAGCCCCAGCATTTT.

J is TRBJ1-1 and V is TRBV10-3, with no clear D. The CDR3 has 15 amino acids. The germline gives CDR1 ENHRY, CDR2 SYGVKD. The V gene lost 3 bases and the J gene lost 0 bases, with 11 bases spanning the gap. CDR3 residues: CAISDYSRMNTEAFF. The CDR3 DNA reads TGTGCCATCAGTGACTACAGCCGGATGAACACTGAAGCTTTCTTT.

V gene TRBV6-5 combines with J gene TRBJ1-4; D might be TRBD1 (5 bases). This CDR3 spans 15 amino acids. Looked up from germline, CDR1 is MNHEY and CDR2 is SVGAGI. V was pared by 5 bases and J by 2 bases, with 12 bases between. Written as DNA, the CDR3 is TGTGCCAGCAGTCCCCACCGACAGACTAATGAAAAACTGTTTTTT. The encoded protein is CASSPHRQTNEKLFF.

The chain is built from TRBV4-1 and TRBJ2-3; 14 bases are shared with TRBD2. The CDR3 runs to 18 residues. Germline-derived CDR1 and CDR2 are MGHRA and YSYEKL. Trimming took 4 bases from V and 1 from J; bases not matched to a gene: 7. As DNA, the CDR3 is TGCGCCAGCAGCCCCGGACTAGCGGGAGGCAGAGGCACAGATACGCAGTATTTT. Translation: CASSPGLAGGRGTDTQYF.

The rearrangement uses TRBV10-2 and TRBJ2-3; TRBD1 agrees at 9 bases. Germline lookup yields CDR1 WSHSY and CDR2 SAAADI. V lost 5 bases and J lost 5; bases outside the gene matches: 8. The CDR3 spans 15 residues. CDR3 DNA: TGCGCCAGCAGTCCCCCTGGGACAGGGAGAGATACGCAGTATTTT. Residues: CASSPPGTGRDTQYF.

The CDR3 nucleotides are TGTGCCACCAGCAGAGGGAGAGAGCCCCAGCATTTT. It is translated as CATSRGREPQHF. V is TRBV15 and J is TRBJ1-5; D uncertain. This CDR3 is 12 amino acids long. V lost 1 base, J lost 8 bases, and 6 bases lay in between. Germline CDR1 and CDR2: LNHNV and YYDKDF (reference sequence).

The chain joins TRBV3-1 (or the pseudogene TRBV3-2) to TRBJ2-2; TRBD2 aligns across 7 bases. V lost 1 base to trimming and J lost 0 bases; unmatched junction nucleotides: 5. Germline V gene lookup returns CDR1 LGHDT and CDR2 YNNKEL (reference sequence). The CDR3 spans 17 residues. CDR3 in amino acids: CASSQVGSGSNTGELFF. The CDR3 nucleotides read TGTGCCAGCAGCCAAGTGGGTAGCGGGTCGAACACCGGGGAGCTGTTTTTT.

This chain links TRBV28 with TRBJ2-3; D call uncertain. Per the germline V gene, CDR1 is MDHEN and CDR2 is SYDVKM. Trimming stripped 2 bases from V and 3 bases from J, with 9 bases between. This CDR3 is 14 amino acids long. CDR3 DNA: TGTGCCAGCAGTTTAGGAGCGTCTACAGATACGCAGTATTTT. Encoded protein: CASSLGASTDTQYF.

This sequence joins TRBV10-2 and TRBJ2-1; D is uncertain. CDR3 size: 11 residues. Germline assignment: CDR1 WSHSY and CDR2 SAAADI. Between the trimmed V and J ends, which lost 4 bases and 4 bases, there was a span of 2 bases. CDR3 amino acids: CASSAYNEQFF. CDR3 coding DNA: TGCGCCAGCAGTGCTTACAATGAGCAGTTCTTC.

The chain carries TRBV3-1 (or the pseudogene TRBV3-2) and TRBJ2-5; no clear D. Germline CDR1 LGHDT, CDR2 YNNKEL (reference sequence). Trimming removed 2 bases from V and 4 bases from J, with 14 bases in between. The CDR3 is made up of 15 amino acids. CDR3 sequence: CASSQRRGRSETQYF. For the CDR3, the DNA is TGTGCCAGCAGCCAAAGGCGAGGCAGATCAGAGACCCAGTACTTC.

V and J are TRBV19 and TRBJ2-1; D is possibly TRBD2 (6 bases). Trimming pared 10 bases from V and 3 bases from J, leaving 16 bases between. The CDR3 extends over 14 amino acids. Germline CDR1 is LNHDA and CDR2 is SQIVND (reference sequence). CDR3 residues: CATDVGRGYNEQFF. The DNA for the CDR3 is TGTGCCACCGACGTGGGGCGGGGCTACAATGAGCAGTTCTTC. Filled out from reference TRBV19 and TRBJ2-1, the complete variable domain reads DGGITQSPKYLFRKEGQNVTLSCEQNLNHDAMYWYRQDPGQGLRLIYYSQIVNDFQKGDIAEGYSVSREKKESFPLTVTSAQKNPTAFYLCATDVGRGYNEQFFGPGTRLTVL.